The T cell receptor beta chain described here comes from a study of blood T cell repertoires in COVID-19. V lost 9 bases, J lost 2 bases, and 5 bases stayed unmatched. In germline, CDR1 is SGHTS, CDR2 YDEGEE. The CDR3 consists of 13 residues. In its sample, this clone was seen a few times. Using immunoSEQ multiplex PCR, the repertoire was profiled, and TCRdb retains in-frame clones only, with some absent. Of approximately 300,000 clones in the sample, around 82% are singletons; the top ten hold about 1.2%. This receptor was taken from a woman aged 45-59 years with acute or convalescent COVID-19. The chain couples TRBV5-8 to TRBJ2-7; 10 bases line up with TRBD1. The sequencing input was peripheral blood. The DNA of the CDR3 is TGTGCCAACCCTGGACAGGGGGCCTACGAGCAGTACTTC. It yields the protein CANPGQGAYEQYF.